This passage covers 28 T cell receptor beta chains from one sample sequenced in a study of technical replicates of blood from a handful of donors. Sequencing was performed with immunoSEQ multiplex PCR; in TCRdb, only in-frame clones are kept and a portion is missing. The repertoire holds around 93,000 clones, 85% to 95% seen once, with roughly 0.35% in the top ten. The sample was T cells isolated from PBMCs. The receptor set was obtained from a human donor in good health.

The V call is TRBV6-5, the J call TRBJ1-4, with D perhaps matching TRBD1 (5 bases). V lost 6 bases, J lost 5 bases, and 16 bases lay in between. CDR1 and CDR2 from the germline V gene are MNHEY and SVGAGI. This CDR3 region has 15 residues. CDR3 residues: CASRKGDGGNEKLFF. CDR3 coding DNA: TGTGCCAGCAGAAAAGGGGACGGAGGGAATGAAAAACTGTTTTTT.

The CDR3 DNA reads TGTGCCAGTAGTATTCGATTAGCGCGCACCGGGGAGCTGTTTTTT. Protein sequence: CASSIRLARTGELFF. V usage is TRBV19 and J usage is TRBJ2-2; perhaps TRBD2 as D (5 bases). The CDR3 runs 15 residues. Germline-derived CDR1 and CDR2 are LNHDA and SQIVND (reference sequence). The V and J ends lost 3 bases and 4 bases respectively, with 12 bases between them.

The V call is TRBV25-1, the J call TRBJ2-7, with a weak D call TRBD2 (5 bases). Looked up from germline, CDR1 is MGHDK and CDR2 is SYGVNS. The CDR3 is 13 amino acids. Trimming removed 6 bases from V and 5 bases from J, with 14 bases in between. This CDR3 is CASRRADSNEQYF. The CDR3, as DNA: TGTGCCAGCAGGAGGGCCGATTCCAACGAGCAGTACTTC.

This rearrangement joins TRBV9 to TRBJ2-5, with TRBD2 matching 7 bases. Germline V CDR1 and CDR2: SGDLS, YYNGEE. Trimming took 0 bases from V and 3 from J; bases not matched to a gene: 5. The CDR3 sequence is 15 residues long. This CDR3 reads CASSVVGLAEETQYF. The CDR3 nucleotides read TGTGCCAGCAGCGTAGTAGGCCTAGCGGAAGAGACCCAGTACTTC.

The rearrangement uses TRBV19 and TRBJ1-2; 7 bases are a match to TRBD1. The germline V gene encodes CDR1 LNHDA and CDR2 SQIVND (reference sequence). The J segment lost 8 bases and the V segment lost 6 bases, leaving 21 bases of the junction unmatched. The CDR3 consists of 17 residues. This CDR3 is CASSPNRDSKFQWGYTF. CDR3 in DNA: TGTGCCAGTAGCCCAAACCGGGACAGCAAGTTTCAATGGGGCTACACCTTC.

The V gene is TRBV6-1, the J gene TRBJ2-5, with D possibly being TRBD2 (6 bases). Trimming stripped 4 bases from V and 5 bases from J, with 14 bases between. Germline assignment: CDR1 MNHNS and CDR2 SASEGT. CDR3 length: 14 residues. For the CDR3, the DNA is TGTGCCAGCAGTGTAATCAAGCGGGCTGAGACCCAGTACTTC. This sequence encodes CASSVIKRAETQYF.

The rearrangement uses TRBV28 and TRBJ2-3; D remains unclear. The CDR3 spans 15 residues. Trimming removed 2 bases at V and 0 bases at J, with 9 bases between. Germline V gene data show CDR1 as MDHEN and CDR2 as SYDVKM. In DNA form, the CDR3 reads TGTGCCAGCAGTTTACGACGGGTTAGCACAGATACGCAGTATTTT. Translating gives CASSLRRVSTDTQYF.

The chain uses TRBV19 and TRBJ2-7, with D tentatively TRBD1 (5 bases). Deletions cut 6 bases from V and 3 bases from J, with 12 bases between. This CDR3 has 13 residues. Germline values: CDR1 LNHDA, CDR2 SQIVND (reference sequence). The CDR3 region is CASSLTVNYEQYF. CDR3 coding DNA: TGTGCCAGTAGCCTGACAGTTAACTACGAGCAGTACTTC.

The chain is built from TRBV4-1 and TRBJ2-7; D is undetermined. The CDR3 sequence is 14 residues long. CDR1 and CDR2 from the germline V gene are MGHRA and YSYEKL. With 1 base removed from V and 1 base from J, the gap between germline ends came to 8 bases. CDR3 nucleotide sequence: TGCGCCAGCAGCCAAGTTTCGCTATCCTACGAGCAGTACTTC. Protein: CASSQVSLSYEQYF.

V is TRBV18 and J is TRBJ1-1; unclear D gene. V dropped 6 bases and J dropped 4 bases, with 12 bases sitting between them. From germline, CDR1 is KGHSH and CDR2 LQKENI. The CDR3 length is 13 residues. In DNA form, the CDR3 reads TGTGCCAGCTCCCGGGAGGAGGGCACTGAAGCTTTCTTT. Translating it yields CASSREEGTEAFF.

The chain recombines TRBV5-1 with TRBJ1-3; D perhaps matches TRBD1 (6 bases). The CDR3 loop spans 15 amino acids. The V end was cut by 4 bases, the J end by 2 bases, with 13 bases between. Germline assignment: CDR1 SGHRS and CDR2 YFSETQ. The CDR3 sequence is CASSPVTGTGNTIYF. CDR3 DNA sequence: TGCGCCAGCAGCCCCGTCACAGGGACTGGAAACACCATATATTTT.

This clone has just one count. The chain couples TRBV19 to TRBJ2-5; possibly TRBD1 for D (5 bases). Per germline, CDR1 LNHDA and CDR2 SQIVND (reference sequence). The CDR3 contains 14 residues. The V gene lost 5 bases and the J gene lost 1 base, with 11 bases spanning the gap. The CDR3 DNA reads TGTGCCAGTAGTTTAGTAGGGGCCCAAGAGACCCAGTACTTC. This encodes CASSLVGAQETQYF. Drawing the rest from reference TRBV19 and TRBJ2-5, the complete variable domain is DGGITQSPKYLFRKEGQNVTLSCEQNLNHDAMYWYRQDPGQGLRLIYYSQIVNDFQKGDIAEGYSVSREKKESFPLTVTSAQKNPTAFYLCASSLVGAQETQYFGPGTRLLVL.

V and J are TRBV20-1 and TRBJ1-2; 7 bases match TRBD1. Germline CDR1 DFQATT, CDR2 SNEGSKA (reference sequence). V dropped 5 bases and J dropped 8; count of bases not matched to a gene: 5. The CDR3 totals 11 residues. CDR3 region: CSAERDSGYTF. The CDR3 nucleotides read TGCAGTGCTGAACGGGACAGCGGCTACACCTTC.

This chain links TRBV4-2 with TRBJ2-2; TRBD1 is a possible D gene (5 bases). The CDR3 length is 14 residues. Trimming took off 4 bases at V and 5 bases at J, with 11 bases between the two ends. Germline V gives CDR1 LGHNA, CDR2 YNFKEQ. CDR3 nucleotides: TGTGCCAGCAGCCTAGGGGTGGTTACCGGGGAGCTGTTTTTT. Its protein is CASSLGVVTGELFF.

This CDR3 reads CASSIPARGETEAFF. CDR3 bases: TGTGCCAGTAGTATCCCGGCCCGGGGGGAAACTGAAGCTTTCTTT. V usage is TRBV19 and J usage is TRBJ1-1, with D tentatively TRBD1 (5 bases). Trimming shortened V by 3 bases and J by 5 bases, and 16 bases separated the two germline ends. The germline V gene encodes CDR1 LNHDA and CDR2 SQIVND (reference sequence). CDR3 length: 15 residues.

This rearrangement joins TRBV6-4 to TRBJ1-2; D may be TRBD1 (6 bases). Trimming took 3 bases from V and 8 from J, leaving 16 bases between them. Germline assignment: CDR1 MRHNA and CDR2 SNTAGT. The CDR3 totals 14 residues. This CDR3 is CASSEVGGEKGYTF. The CDR3 nucleotides read TGTGCCAGCAGTGAAGTTGGGGGCGAGAAGGGCTACACCTTC.

The table lists this clone with a count of one. The V call is TRBV6-5, the J call TRBJ2-7; 9 positions agree with TRBD1. Per the germline V gene, CDR1 is MNHEY and CDR2 is SVGAGI. The CDR3 has 14 amino acids. V gave up 4 bases and J gave up 1 base; unmatched junction bases: 2. CDR3 protein: CASSWDRASYEQYF. In DNA, the CDR3 is TGTGCCAGCAGTTGGGACAGGGCTTCCTACGAGCAGTACTTC.

The chain uses TRBV10-3 and TRBJ1-2, with 7 bases lining up with TRBD1. CDR1 is ENHRY, CDR2 SYGVKD, per germline. Unmatched junction bases numbered 4, after V lost 6 bases and J lost 6 bases. This CDR3 contains 12 residues. The CDR3 spells CAIRGTADGYTF. The CDR3 DNA reads TGTGCCATCAGAGGGACAGCTGATGGCTACACCTTC.

This clone was seen just once. The chain employs TRBV29-1 and TRBJ2-7; possible D gene TRBD1, 5 bases. CDR3 length: 13 amino acids. Germline V gene sequence: CDR1 SQVTM, CDR2 ANQGSEA. The V gene lost 5 bases and the J gene lost 0 bases, with 11 bases spanning the gap. The CDR3 nucleotides are TGCAGCGTTCTTACAGGCGACTCCTACGAGCAGTACTTC. Residues: CSVLTGDSYEQYF.

This chain joins TRBV4-1 and TRBJ2-1; 7 bases are a match to TRBD2. Germline V gene lookup returns CDR1 MGHRA and CDR2 YSYEKL. With 0 bases clipped from V and 4 bases from J, the junction kept 6 bases outside the gene matches. The CDR3 runs to 16 residues. The CDR3: CASSQDGGEGYNEQFF. The CDR3 DNA sequence: TGCGCCAGCAGCCAAGACGGAGGGGAGGGGTACAATGAGCAGTTCTTC.

J is TRBJ2-2 and V is TRBV4-3, with 7 positions matching TRBD2. In germline, CDR1 is LGHNA, CDR2 YSLEER. V lost 2 bases to trimming and J lost 2 bases; unmatched junction nucleotides: 5. This CDR3 contains 16 residues. The CDR3 sequence: CASSQTLAVNTGELFF. The CDR3, as DNA: TGCGCCAGCAGCCAAACGCTAGCGGTCAACACCGGGGAGCTGTTTTTT.

The chain employs TRBV13 and TRBJ1-4; no reliable D call. CDR3 length: 12 residues. Germline-derived CDR1 and CDR2 are PRHDT and FYEKMQ (reference sequence). V lost 1 base to trimming and J lost 6 bases, with 3 bases between them. CDR3 loop: CASSLVDEKLFF. The CDR3 DNA reads TGTGCCAGCAGCTTAGTAGATGAAAAACTGTTTTTT.

This chain links TRBV19 with TRBJ2-7; 10 bases line up with TRBD1. CDR1 is LNHDA and CDR2 is SQIVND in the germline V gene (reference sequence). With V trimmed by 3 bases and J by 3 bases, 5 bases remained unmatched. This CDR3 is 15 amino acids long. The CDR3 bases are TGTGCCAGTAGTATGGGACAGGGGCTTATCTACGAGCAGTACTTC. This sequence encodes CASSMGQGLIYEQYF. The full variable domain, in which reference TRBV19 and TRBJ2-7 provide the parts outside the CDR3, is DGGITQSPKYLFRKEGQNVTLSCEQNLNHDAMYWYRQDPGQGLRLIYYSQIVNDFQKGDIAEGYSVSREKKESFPLTVTSAQKNPTAFYLCASSMGQGLIYEQYFGPGTRLTVT.

The chain has TRBV27 and TRBJ2-1, with a tentative D call TRBD1 (5 bases). The germline V gene encodes CDR1 MNHEY and CDR2 SMNVEV (reference sequence). The V end lost 3 bases, the J end lost 9 bases, and 12 bases lay between the germline ends. The CDR3 length is 13 residues. The CDR3 nucleotides are TGTGCCAGCAGTTTCCTGTCAACAGGTGAGCAGTTCTTC. Protein product: CASSFLSTGEQFF.

The V call is TRBV2, the J call TRBJ2-4; TRBD2 might be the D (5 bases). The CDR3 sequence is 16 residues long. The germline CDR1 and CDR2 sequences are SNHLY and FYNNEI. V shed 4 bases and J shed 1 base, with 14 bases lying between them. CDR3 in amino acids: CASSGEVGVAKNIQYF. CDR3 nucleotides: TGTGCCAGCAGTGGAGAGGTGGGAGTCGCCAAAAACATTCAGTACTTC. Variable domain in full (rest from reference TRBV2 and TRBJ2-4): EPEVTQTPSHQVTQMGQEVILRCVPISNHLYFYWYRQILGQKVEFLVSFYNNEISEKSEIFDDQFSVERPDGSNFTLKIRSTKLEDSAMYFCASSGEVGVAKNIQYFGAGTRLSVL.

This sequence joins TRBV6-5 and TRBJ2-1; possible D gene TRBD1, 5 bases. CDR1 MNHEY and CDR2 SVGAGI come from the germline V gene. This CDR3 has 12 residues. V lost 2 bases and J 11 bases, leaving 10 bases between the germline ends. CDR3 bases: TGTGCCAGCAGTTACCAGGGTAGTAAGCAGTTCTTC. This codes for CASSYQGSKQFF.

The rearrangement links TRBV4-3 to TRBJ1-3; D is unclear. There are 19 residues in the CDR3. Looked up from germline, CDR1 is LGHNA and CDR2 is YSLEER. The ends were cut back, 1 base at V and 4 bases at J, with 23 bases in the middle. The CDR3 nucleotides are TGCGCCAGCAGCCAAGCATCTTCTGGGCAGCGAGGGATAGGAAACACCATATATTTT. It translates to CASSQASSGQRGIGNTIYF.

The chain is built from TRBV5-1 and TRBJ2-7, with 7 bases fitting TRBD2. The germline V gene has CDR1 SGHRS and CDR2 YFSETQ. The V and J ends lost 2 bases and 0 bases, in that order; junction bases with no gene match: 11. The CDR3 consists of 17 residues. CDR3 region: CASSLEAREMSSYEQYF. CDR3 DNA sequence: TGCGCCAGCAGCTTAGAAGCGCGGGAGATGAGCTCCTACGAGCAGTACTTC.